The 18 T cell receptor beta chains below all came from one sample that was sequenced in a study of blood T cell repertoires in COVID-19. Here immunoSEQ multiplex PCR was the method, and the copy in TCRdb shows in-frame clones only, minus some. The table lists about 98,000 clones, roughly 80% of them singletons. The sequenced sample consisted of peripheral blood. All receptors derive from a woman older than 75 with acute or convalescent COVID-19.

This clone was counted once. The rearrangement uses TRBV2 and TRBJ1-4; D is perhaps TRBD1 (6 bases). The CDR3 is 15 amino acids. Between the trimmed V and J ends, which lost 6 bases and 7 bases, there was a span of 18 bases. The germline V gene encodes CDR1 SNHLY and CDR2 FYNNEI. CDR3 region: CASSADSRSGEKLFF. In nucleotides, the CDR3 is TGTGCCAGCAGCGCGGACAGCCGATCCGGTGAAAAACTGTTTTTT.

The rearrangement uses TRBV10-2 and TRBJ1-6; D gene unclear. The germline gives CDR1 WSHSY, CDR2 SAAADI. V lost 4 bases to trimming and J lost 7 bases, with 17 bases between them. The CDR3 length is 16 residues. The CDR3 is CASSVIPPQSNSPLHF. The CDR3 nucleotides read TGCGCCAGCAGTGTTATACCGCCGCAGTCAAATTCACCCCTCCACTTT.

The J gene is TRBJ2-7, the V gene TRBV28, with TRBD1 identical over 10 bases. The germline V gene has CDR1 MDHEN and CDR2 SYDVKM. After removal of 4 bases from V and 3 bases from J, the junction contained 3 bases not matched to a gene. The CDR3 consists of 14 residues. The DNA for the CDR3 is TGTGCCAGCAGTTCGAGGACAGGGGGCTACGAGCAGTACGTC. It codes for CASSSRTGGYEQYV.

The chain links TRBV15 to TRBJ2-3; TRBD1 agrees at 10 bases. V shed 3 bases and J 4 bases; nucleotides not matched to a gene: 10. The germline V gene encodes CDR1 LNHNV and CDR2 YYDKDF (reference sequence). This CDR3 has 17 amino acids. The CDR3 region has the DNA TGTGCCACCAGCAGGCGGGTCTTAGGGACAGGGGCAGATACGCAGTATTTT. This codes for CATSRRVLGTGADTQYF.

This clone was recorded once. The chain carries TRBV5-1 and TRBJ2-3; D remains ambiguous. Germline CDR1 reads SGHRS; CDR2 reads YFSETQ. Trimming stripped 0 bases from V and 2 bases from J, with 7 bases between. This CDR3 has 14 amino acids. The CDR3 DNA reads as TGCGCCAGCAGCTTGGGCCCTATCACAGATACGCAGTATTTT. Its protein is CASSLGPITDTQYF.

This clone came up a few times. The rearrangement joins TRBV7-9 to TRBJ1-3, with TRBD1 matching 9 bases. Germline loops: CDR1 SEHNR, CDR2 FQNEAQ (reference sequence). This CDR3 region has 16 residues. The V segment lost 5 bases and the J segment 4 bases; nucleotides outside the gene matches: 9. CDR3: CASSPGQGQTGNTIYF. The CDR3, as DNA: TGTGCCAGCAGCCCGGGACAGGGTCAAACAGGAAACACCATATATTTT. Full variable domain (remainder filled in from reference TRBV7-9 and TRBJ1-3): DTGVSQNPRHKITKRGQNVTFRCDPISEHNRLYWYRQTLGQGPEFLTYFQNEAQLEKSRLLSDRFSAERPKGSFSTLEIQRTEQGDSAMYLCASSPGQGQTGNTIYFGEGSWLTVV.

The rearrangement links TRBV6-2 or TRBV6-3 to TRBJ2-7; 14 positions match TRBD2. The CDR3 loop spans 19 amino acids. The germline V gene has CDR1 MNHEY and CDR2 SVGEGT. Trimming at V came to 6 bases and at J to 1 base, leaving 14 bases not matched to a gene. In DNA form, the CDR3 reads TGTGCCAGCAGCCCCACCTTCAGACTAGCGGGGGGGATTTCCTACGAGCAGTACTTC. This gives the protein CASSPTFRLAGGISYEQYF.

The V gene is TRBV19, the J gene TRBJ2-1, with TRBD1 matching over 12 bases. The CDR3 is made up of 16 amino acids. Looked up from germline, CDR1 is LNHDA and CDR2 is SQIVND (reference sequence). V lost 1 base, J lost 12 bases, and 10 bases stayed unmatched. CDR3 amino acids: CASSIVSGQGAPGQFF. As DNA, the CDR3 is TGTGCCAGTAGTATAGTTTCGGGACAGGGGGCACCGGGGCAGTTCTTC.

The chain is built from TRBV7-6 and TRBJ1-5, with TRBD1 as a possible D gene (5 bases). Trimming removed 2 bases at V and 9 bases at J, with 14 bases between. There are 14 residues in the CDR3. Germline V gives CDR1 SGHVS, CDR2 FNYEAQ. The CDR3 spells CASSLNAQRGPQHF. The CDR3 coding sequence is TGTGCCAGCAGCTTAAACGCCCAAAGGGGGCCCCAGCATTTT.

This clone was counted a single time. V gene TRBV5-1 combines with J gene TRBJ2-3; TRBD1 matches 7 bases. This CDR3 has 16 residues. Germline loops: CDR1 SGHRS, CDR2 YFSETQ. The V gene end was trimmed by 0 bases and the J gene end by 0 bases; junction bases not matched to a gene: 4. In DNA, the CDR3 is TGCGCCAGCAGCTTGGGGGGACAGATCAGCACAGATACGCAGTATTTT. It is translated as CASSLGGQISTDTQYF. Full variable domain (missing parts from reference TRBV5-1 and TRBJ2-3): KAGVTQTPRYLIKTRGQQVTLSCSPISGHRSVSWYQQTPGQGLQFLFEYFSETQRNKGNFPGRFSGRQFSNSRSEMNVSTLELGDSALYLCASSLGGQISTDTQYFGPGTRLTVL.

V is TRBV27 and J is TRBJ1-6, with TRBD1 as a possible D gene (5 bases). CDR1 is MNHEY, CDR2 SMNVEV, per germline (reference sequence). CDR3 length equals 16 residues. The V end lost 3 bases, the J end lost 6 bases, and 15 bases lay between the germline ends. CDR3 region: CASSFTKGTINSPLHF. For the CDR3, the DNA is TGTGCCAGCAGTTTTACAAAGGGGACTATTAATTCACCCCTCCACTTT.

The sample holds a few counts of this clone. V usage is TRBV24-1 and J usage is TRBJ2-1; 11 positions match TRBD1. After removal of 7 bases from V and 8 bases from J, the junction contained 6 bases not matched to a gene. Germline CDR1 is KGHDR and CDR2 is SFDVKD. This CDR3 has 14 residues. DNA of the CDR3: TGTGCCACCAGAGGGACAGGGGGAATGGATGAGCAGTTCTTC. Protein product: CATRGTGGMDEQFF.

On this clone: Other DNA sequences of this sample code for an identical CDR3. The chain employs TRBV4-3 and TRBJ1-1; D perhaps matches TRBD1 (5 bases). From germline, CDR1 is LGHNA and CDR2 YSLEER. Deletions cut 0 bases from V and 1 base from J, with 6 bases between. This CDR3 region has 14 residues. The CDR3 region is CASSQERGNTEAFF. The CDR3 nucleotides read TGCGCCAGCAGCCAAGAAAGGGGGAACACTGAAGCTTTCTTT.

The chain carries TRBV5-1 and TRBJ2-5, with D possibly TRBD1 on 6 matching bases. The CDR3 has 14 residues. Trimming took 2 bases from V and 1 from J, leaving 9 bases between them. The germline gives CDR1 SGHRS, CDR2 YFSETQ. This chain's CDR3 is CASSFGQSQETQYF. CDR3 nucleotide sequence: TGCGCCAGCAGCTTTGGACAGTCCCAAGAGACCCAGTACTTC.

V is TRBV28 and J is TRBJ1-1; 8 bases are shared with TRBD1. The CDR3 covers 16 residues. CDR1 and CDR2 from the germline V gene are MDHEN and SYDVKM. V gave up 2 bases and J gave up 4 bases; unmatched junction bases: 9. The CDR3 loop is CASSLLAGGRATEAFF. Written as DNA, the CDR3 is TGTGCCAGCAGTTTACTTGCAGGGGGCAGGGCCACTGAAGCTTTCTTT.

The chain uses TRBV6-6 and TRBJ2-5, with a tentative D call TRBD1 (6 bases). V shed 4 bases and J shed 5 bases, with 17 bases lying between them. Germline V gene lookup returns CDR1 MNHNY and CDR2 SVGAGI (reference sequence). The CDR3 totals 15 residues. In nucleotides, the CDR3 is TGTGCCAGCAGTTTACAGGGTCACGCCAGTGAGACCCAGTACTTC. Its protein product is CASSLQGHASETQYF.

This chain joins TRBV5-1 and TRBJ1-2, with 10 nucleotides matching TRBD1. CDR1 is SGHRS and CDR2 is YFSETQ in the germline V gene. V lost 3 bases and J lost 7; bases outside the gene matches: 12. The length of the CDR3 is 16 residues. CDR3 amino acids: CASSSDLGTGAGGYTF. CDR3 nucleotide sequence: TGCGCCAGCAGCTCGGATCTCGGGACAGGGGCTGGTGGCTACACCTTC. The variable domain in full, with the rest retrieved from reference TRBV5-1 and TRBJ1-2, is KAGVTQTPRYLIKTRGQQVTLSCSPISGHRSVSWYQQTPGQGLQFLFEYFSETQRNKGNFPGRFSGRQFSNSRSEMNVSTLELGDSALYLCASSSDLGTGAGGYTFGSGTRLTVV.

A few counts support this clone. This chain uses TRBV4-2 with TRBJ1-2; possible D gene TRBD1, 6 bases. This CDR3 has 15 amino acids. Germline loops: CDR1 LGHNA, CDR2 YNFKEQ. The V and J ends lost 0 bases and 2 bases respectively, with 10 bases between them. CDR3 sequence reads: CASSQDTGQNYGYTF. The CDR3 nucleotides read TGTGCCAGCAGCCAAGATACAGGGCAGAACTATGGCTACACCTTC.